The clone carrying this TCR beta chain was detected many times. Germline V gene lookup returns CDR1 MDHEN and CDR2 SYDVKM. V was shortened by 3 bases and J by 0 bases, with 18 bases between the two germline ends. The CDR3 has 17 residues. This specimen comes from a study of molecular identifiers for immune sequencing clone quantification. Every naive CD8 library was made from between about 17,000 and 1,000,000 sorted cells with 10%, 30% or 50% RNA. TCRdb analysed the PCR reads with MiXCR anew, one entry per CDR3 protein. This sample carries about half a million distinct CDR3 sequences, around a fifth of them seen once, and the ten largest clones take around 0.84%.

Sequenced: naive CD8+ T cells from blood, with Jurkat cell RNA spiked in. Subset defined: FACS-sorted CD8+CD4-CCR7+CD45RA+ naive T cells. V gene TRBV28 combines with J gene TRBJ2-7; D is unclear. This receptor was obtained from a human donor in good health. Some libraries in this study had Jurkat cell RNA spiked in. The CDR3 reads CASSLALLGHSSYEQYF. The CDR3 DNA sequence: TGTGCCAGCAGTTTGGCCCTCCTTGGGCATAGCTCCTACGAGCAGTACTTC.